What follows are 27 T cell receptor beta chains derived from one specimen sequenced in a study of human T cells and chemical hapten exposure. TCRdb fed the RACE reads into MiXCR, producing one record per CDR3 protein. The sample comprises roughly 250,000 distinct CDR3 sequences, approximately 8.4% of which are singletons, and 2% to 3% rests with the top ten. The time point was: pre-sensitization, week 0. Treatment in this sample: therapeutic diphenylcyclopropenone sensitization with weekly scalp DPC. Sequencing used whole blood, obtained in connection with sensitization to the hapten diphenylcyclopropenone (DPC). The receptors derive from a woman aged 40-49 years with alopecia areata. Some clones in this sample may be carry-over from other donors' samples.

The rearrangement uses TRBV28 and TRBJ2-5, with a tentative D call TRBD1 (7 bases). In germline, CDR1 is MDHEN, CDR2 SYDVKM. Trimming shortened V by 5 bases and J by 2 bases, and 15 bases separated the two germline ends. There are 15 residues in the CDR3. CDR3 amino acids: CASSGLQGPQETQYF. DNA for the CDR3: TGTGCCAGCAGTGGACTACAGGGGCCTCAAGAGACCCAGTACTTC.

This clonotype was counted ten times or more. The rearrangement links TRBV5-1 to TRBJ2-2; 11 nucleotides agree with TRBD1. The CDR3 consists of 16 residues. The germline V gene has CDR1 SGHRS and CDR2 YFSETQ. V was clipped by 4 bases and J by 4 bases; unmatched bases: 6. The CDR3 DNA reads TGCGCCAGCAGCATACCGGGACAGGGGGGCACCGGGGAGCTGTTTTTT. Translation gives CASSIPGQGGTGELFF.

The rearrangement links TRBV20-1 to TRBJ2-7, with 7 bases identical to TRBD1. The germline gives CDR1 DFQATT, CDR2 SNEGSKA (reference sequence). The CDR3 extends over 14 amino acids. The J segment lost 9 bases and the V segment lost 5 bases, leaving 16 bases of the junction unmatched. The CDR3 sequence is CSAPLRTGSLRQYF. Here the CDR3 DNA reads TGCAGTGCTCCTCTTCGGACAGGCTCCCTTCGGCAGTACTTC.

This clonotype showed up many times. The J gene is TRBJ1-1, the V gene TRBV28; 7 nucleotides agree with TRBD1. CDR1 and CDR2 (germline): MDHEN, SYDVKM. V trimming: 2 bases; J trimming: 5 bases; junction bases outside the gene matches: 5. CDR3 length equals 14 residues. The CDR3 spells CASSLQGGWTEAFF. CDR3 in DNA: TGTGCCAGCAGTTTACAGGGGGGTTGGACTGAAGCTTTCTTT. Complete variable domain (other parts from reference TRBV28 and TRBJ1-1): DVKVTQSSRYLVKRTGEKVFLECVQDMDHENMFWYRQDPGLGLRLIYFSYDVKMKEKGDIPEGYSVSREKKERFSLILESASTNQTSMYLCASSLQGGWTEAFFGQGTRLTVV.

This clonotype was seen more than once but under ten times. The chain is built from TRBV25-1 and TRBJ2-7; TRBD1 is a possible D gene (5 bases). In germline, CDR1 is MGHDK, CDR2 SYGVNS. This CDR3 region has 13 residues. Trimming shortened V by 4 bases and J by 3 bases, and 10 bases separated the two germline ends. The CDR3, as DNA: TGTGCCAGCAGTGGAACAGGTATCTACGAGCAGTACTTC. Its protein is CASSGTGIYEQYF.

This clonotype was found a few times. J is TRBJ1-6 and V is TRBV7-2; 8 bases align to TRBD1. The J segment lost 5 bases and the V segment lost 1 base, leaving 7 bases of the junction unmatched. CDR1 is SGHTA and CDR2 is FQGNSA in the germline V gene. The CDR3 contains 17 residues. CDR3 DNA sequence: TGTGCCAGCAGCTTAGGGCCCCGGACAGGGAATAATTCACCCCTCCACTTT. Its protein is CASSLGPRTGNNSPLHF. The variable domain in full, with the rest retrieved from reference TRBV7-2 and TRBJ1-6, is GAGVSQSPSNKVTEKGKDVELRCDPISGHTALYWYRQSLGQGLEFLIYFQGNSAPDKSGLPSDRFSAERTGGSVSTLTIQRTQQEDSAVYLCASSLGPRTGNNSPLHFGNGTRLTVT.

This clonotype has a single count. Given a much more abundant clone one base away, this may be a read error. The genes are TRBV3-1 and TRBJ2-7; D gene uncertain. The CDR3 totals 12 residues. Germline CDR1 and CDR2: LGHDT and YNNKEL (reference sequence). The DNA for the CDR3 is TGTGTCAGCAGCCAAGTCAAGGGCGAGCAGTACTTC. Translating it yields CVSSQVKGEQYF.

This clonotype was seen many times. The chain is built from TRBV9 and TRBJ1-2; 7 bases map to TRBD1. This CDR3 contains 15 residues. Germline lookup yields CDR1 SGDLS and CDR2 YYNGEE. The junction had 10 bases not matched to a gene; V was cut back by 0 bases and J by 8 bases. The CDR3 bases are TGTGCCAGCAGCGTAGCTACGAGACAGGGCTCCGGCTACACCTTC. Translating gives CASSVATRQGSGYTF. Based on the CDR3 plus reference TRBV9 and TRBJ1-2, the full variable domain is DSGVTQTPKHLITATGQRVTLRCSPRSGDLSVYWYQQSLDQGLQFLIQYYNGEERAKGNILERFSAQQFPDLHSELNLSSLELGDSALYFCASSVATRQGSGYTFGSGTRLTVV.

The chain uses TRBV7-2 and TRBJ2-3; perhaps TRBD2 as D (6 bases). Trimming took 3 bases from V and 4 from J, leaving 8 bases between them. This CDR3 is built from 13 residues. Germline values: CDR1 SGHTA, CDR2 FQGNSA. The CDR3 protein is CASSFLASDTQYF. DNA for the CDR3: TGTGCCAGCAGCTTCCTAGCGTCAGATACGCAGTATTTT. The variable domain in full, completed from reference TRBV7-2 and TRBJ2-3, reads GAGVSQSPSNKVTEKGKDVELRCDPISGHTALYWYRQSLGQGLEFLIYFQGNSAPDKSGLPSDRFSAERTGGSVSTLTIQRTQQEDSAVYLCASSFLASDTQYFGPGTRLTVL.

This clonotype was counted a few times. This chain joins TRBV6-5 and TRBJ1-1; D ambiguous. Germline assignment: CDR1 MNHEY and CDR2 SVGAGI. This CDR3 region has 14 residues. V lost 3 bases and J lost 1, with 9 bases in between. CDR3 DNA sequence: TGTGCCAGCAGTTATTGGGGTAGGAACACTGAAGCTTTCTTT. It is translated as CASSYWGRNTEAFF.

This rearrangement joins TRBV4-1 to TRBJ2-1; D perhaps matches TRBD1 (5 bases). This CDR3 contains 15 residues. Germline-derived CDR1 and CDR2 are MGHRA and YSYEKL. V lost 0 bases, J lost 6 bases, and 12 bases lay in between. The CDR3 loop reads CASSQDGASPNEQFF. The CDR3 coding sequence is TGCGCCAGCAGCCAAGATGGGGCAAGCCCCAATGAGCAGTTCTTC.

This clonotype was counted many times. The CDR3 nucleotides are TGTGCCAGCAGCCCGACGGGTTACCAAGAGACCCAGTACTTC. Encoded protein: CASSPTGYQETQYF. The chain has TRBV9 and TRBJ2-5, with unresolved D. The CDR3 sequence is 14 residues long. The germline V gene encodes CDR1 SGDLS and CDR2 YYNGEE. V shed 4 bases and J shed 0 bases, with 10 bases lying between them.

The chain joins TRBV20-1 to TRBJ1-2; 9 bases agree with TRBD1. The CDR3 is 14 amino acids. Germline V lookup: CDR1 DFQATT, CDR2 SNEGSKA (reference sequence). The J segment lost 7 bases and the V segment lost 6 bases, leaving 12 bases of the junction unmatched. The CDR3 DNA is TGCAGTGCGCAACCCGGACAGGGGACGAGTGGCTACACCTTC. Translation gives CSAQPGQGTSGYTF.

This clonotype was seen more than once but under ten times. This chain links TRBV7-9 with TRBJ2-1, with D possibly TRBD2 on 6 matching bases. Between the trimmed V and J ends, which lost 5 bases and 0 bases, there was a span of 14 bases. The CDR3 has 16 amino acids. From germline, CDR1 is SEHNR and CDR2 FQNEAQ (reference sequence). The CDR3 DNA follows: TGTGCCAGCAGCCCCGGGACTTCGAGCTCCTACAATGAGCAGTTCTTC. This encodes CASSPGTSSSYNEQFF.

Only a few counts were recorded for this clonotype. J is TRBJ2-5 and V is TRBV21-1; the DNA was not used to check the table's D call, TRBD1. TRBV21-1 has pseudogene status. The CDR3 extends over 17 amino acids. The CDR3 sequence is CASSKEERRQGAETQYF. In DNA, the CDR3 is TGTGCCAGCAGCAAAGAGGAAAGGAGACAGGGGGCAGAGACCCAGTACTTC.

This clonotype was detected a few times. CDR3 residues: CASSPGVSNQPQHF. The DNA for the CDR3 is TGTGCCAGCAGCCCCGGGGTCTCGAATCAGCCCCAGCATTTT. The V gene is TRBV5-6, the J gene TRBJ1-5; D uncertain. The V end lost 4 bases, the J end lost 4 bases, and 12 bases lay between the germline ends. Germline V lookup: CDR1 SGHDT, CDR2 YYEEEE. The CDR3 is 14 amino acids.

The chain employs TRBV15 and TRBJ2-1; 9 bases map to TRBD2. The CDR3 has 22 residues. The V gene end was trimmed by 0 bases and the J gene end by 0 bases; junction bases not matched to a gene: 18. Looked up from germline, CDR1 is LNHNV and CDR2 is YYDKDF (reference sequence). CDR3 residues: CATSREINRGTSRLYSYNEQFF. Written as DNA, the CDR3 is TGTGCCACCAGCAGAGAGATCAACCGAGGGACTAGCCGCCTTTACTCCTACAATGAGCAGTTCTTC.

DNA of the CDR3: TGTGCCAGCACCACTTTCAGCACCGGGACTAGCGGGAAGAAGAGCTCCTACAATGAGCAGTTCTTC. Encoded protein: CASTTFSTGTSGKKSSYNEQFF. The chain joins TRBV6-2 or TRBV6-3 to TRBJ2-1; 13 bases line up with TRBD2. The CDR3 sequence is 22 residues long. The ends lost 7 bases at V and 0 bases at J; junction bases unmatched: 21. Per germline, CDR1 MNHEY and CDR2 SVGEGT.

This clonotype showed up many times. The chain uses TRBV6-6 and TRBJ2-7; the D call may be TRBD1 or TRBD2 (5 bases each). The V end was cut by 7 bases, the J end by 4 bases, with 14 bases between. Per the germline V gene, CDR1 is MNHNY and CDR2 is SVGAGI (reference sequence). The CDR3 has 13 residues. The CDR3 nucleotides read TGTGCCAGCACTAGAGGGGCAGATTACGAGCAGTACTTC. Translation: CASTRGADYEQYF.

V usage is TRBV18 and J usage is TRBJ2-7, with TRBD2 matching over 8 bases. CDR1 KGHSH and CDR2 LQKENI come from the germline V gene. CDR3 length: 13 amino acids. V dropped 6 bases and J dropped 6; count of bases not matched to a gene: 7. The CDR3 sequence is CASSGGRWREQYF. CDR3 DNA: TGTGCCAGCTCGGGCGGGAGGTGGCGCGAGCAGTACTTC.

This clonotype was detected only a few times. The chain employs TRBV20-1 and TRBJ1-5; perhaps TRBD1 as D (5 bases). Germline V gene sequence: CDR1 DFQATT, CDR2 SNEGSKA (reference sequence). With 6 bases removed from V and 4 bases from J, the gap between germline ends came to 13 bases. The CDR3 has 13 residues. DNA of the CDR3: TGCAGTGCCCCCATGGGGGGGAATCAGCCCCAGCATTTT. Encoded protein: CSAPMGGNQPQHF.

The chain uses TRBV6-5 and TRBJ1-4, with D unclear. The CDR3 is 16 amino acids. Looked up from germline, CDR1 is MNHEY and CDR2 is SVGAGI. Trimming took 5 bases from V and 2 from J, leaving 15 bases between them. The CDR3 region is CASSPTQSVTNEKLFF. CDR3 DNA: TGTGCCAGCAGTCCCACACAGTCGGTGACTAATGAAAAACTGTTTTTT.

This CDR3 is CASSPVTGVTSGANVLTF. As DNA, the CDR3 is TGTGCCAGCTCACCAGTTACTGGGGTTACCTCTGGGGCCAACGTCCTGACTTTC. This rearrangement joins TRBV18 to TRBJ2-6, with D unresolved. Trimming stripped 2 bases from V and 0 bases from J, with 14 bases between. There are 18 residues in the CDR3. In germline, CDR1 is KGHSH, CDR2 LQKENI.

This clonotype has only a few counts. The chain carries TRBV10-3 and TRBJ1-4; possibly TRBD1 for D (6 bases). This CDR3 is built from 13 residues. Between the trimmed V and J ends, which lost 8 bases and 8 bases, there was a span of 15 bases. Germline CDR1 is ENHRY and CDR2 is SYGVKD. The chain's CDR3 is CAIGIAGDEKLFF. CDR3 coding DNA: TGTGCCATCGGGATCGCAGGGGACGAAAAACTGTTTTTT.

DNA for the CDR3: TGTGCCAGCAGCCCCCAGGGGACCACCATATATTTT. It is translated as CASSPQGTTIYF. The rearrangement uses TRBV12-3 or TRBV12-4 and TRBJ1-3, with D perhaps TRBD1 (6 bases). Trimming cost V 6 bases and J 9 bases, with 12 bases left between them. The CDR3 contains 12 residues.

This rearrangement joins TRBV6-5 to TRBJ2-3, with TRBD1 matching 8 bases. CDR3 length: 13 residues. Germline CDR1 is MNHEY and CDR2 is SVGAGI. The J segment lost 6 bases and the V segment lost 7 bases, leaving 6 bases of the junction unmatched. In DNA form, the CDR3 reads TGTGCCAGCACCACAGGGGGAAGGGATACGCAGTATTTT. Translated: CASTTGGRDTQYF.

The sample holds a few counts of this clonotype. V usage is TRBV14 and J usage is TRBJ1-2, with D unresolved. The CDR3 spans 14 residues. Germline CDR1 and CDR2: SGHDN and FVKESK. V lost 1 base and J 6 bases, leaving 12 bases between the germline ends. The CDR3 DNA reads TGTGCCAGCAGCCAAGGGATATCCAGAGATGGCTACACCTTC. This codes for CASSQGISRDGYTF.